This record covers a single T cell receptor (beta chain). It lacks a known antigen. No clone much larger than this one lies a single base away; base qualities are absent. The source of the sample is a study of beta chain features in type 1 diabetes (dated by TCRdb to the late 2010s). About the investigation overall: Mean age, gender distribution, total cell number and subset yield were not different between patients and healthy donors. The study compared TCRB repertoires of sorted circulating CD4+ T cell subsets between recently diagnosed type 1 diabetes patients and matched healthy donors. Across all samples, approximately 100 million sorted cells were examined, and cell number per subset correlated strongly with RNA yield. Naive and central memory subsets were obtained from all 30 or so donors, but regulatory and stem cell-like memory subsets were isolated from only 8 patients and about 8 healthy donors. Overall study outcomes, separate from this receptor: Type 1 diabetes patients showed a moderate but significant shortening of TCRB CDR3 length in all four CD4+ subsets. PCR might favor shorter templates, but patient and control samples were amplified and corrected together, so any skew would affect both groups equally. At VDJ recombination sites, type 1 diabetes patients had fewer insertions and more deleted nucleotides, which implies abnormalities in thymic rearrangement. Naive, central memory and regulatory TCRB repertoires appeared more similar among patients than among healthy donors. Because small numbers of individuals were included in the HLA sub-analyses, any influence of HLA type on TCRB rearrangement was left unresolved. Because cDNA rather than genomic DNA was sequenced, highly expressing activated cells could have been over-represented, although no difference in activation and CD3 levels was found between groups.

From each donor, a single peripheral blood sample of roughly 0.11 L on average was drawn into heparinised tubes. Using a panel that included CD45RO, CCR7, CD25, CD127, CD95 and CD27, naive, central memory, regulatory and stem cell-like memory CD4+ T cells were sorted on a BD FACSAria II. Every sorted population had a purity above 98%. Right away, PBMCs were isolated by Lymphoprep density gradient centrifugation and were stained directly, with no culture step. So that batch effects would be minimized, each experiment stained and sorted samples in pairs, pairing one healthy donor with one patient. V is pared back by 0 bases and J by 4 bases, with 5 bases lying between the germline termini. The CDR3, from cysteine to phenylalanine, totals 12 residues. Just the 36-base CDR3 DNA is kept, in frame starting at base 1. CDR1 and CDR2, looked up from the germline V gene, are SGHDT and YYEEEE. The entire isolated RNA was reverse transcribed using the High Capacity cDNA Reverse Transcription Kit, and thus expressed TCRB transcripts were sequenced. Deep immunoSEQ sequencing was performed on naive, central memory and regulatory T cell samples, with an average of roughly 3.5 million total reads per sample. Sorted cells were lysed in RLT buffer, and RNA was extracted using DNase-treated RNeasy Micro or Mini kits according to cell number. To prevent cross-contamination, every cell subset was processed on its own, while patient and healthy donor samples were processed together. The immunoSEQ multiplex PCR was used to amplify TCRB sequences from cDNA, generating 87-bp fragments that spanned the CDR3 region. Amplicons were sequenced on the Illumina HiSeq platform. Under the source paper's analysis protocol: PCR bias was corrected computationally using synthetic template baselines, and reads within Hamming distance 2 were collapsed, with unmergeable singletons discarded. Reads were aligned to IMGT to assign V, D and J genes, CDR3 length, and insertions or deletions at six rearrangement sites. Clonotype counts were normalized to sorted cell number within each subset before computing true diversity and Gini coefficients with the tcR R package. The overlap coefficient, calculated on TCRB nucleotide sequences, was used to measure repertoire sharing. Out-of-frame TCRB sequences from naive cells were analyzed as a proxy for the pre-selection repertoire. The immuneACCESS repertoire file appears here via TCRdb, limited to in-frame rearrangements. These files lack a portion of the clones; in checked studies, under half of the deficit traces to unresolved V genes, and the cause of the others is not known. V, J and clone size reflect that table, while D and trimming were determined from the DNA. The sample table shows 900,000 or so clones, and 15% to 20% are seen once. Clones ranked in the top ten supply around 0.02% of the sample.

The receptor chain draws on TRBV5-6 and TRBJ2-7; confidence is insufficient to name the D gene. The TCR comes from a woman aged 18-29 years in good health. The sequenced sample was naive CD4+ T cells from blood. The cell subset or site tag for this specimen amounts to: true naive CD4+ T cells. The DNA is TGTGCCAGCAGCTTGGAGACGTACGAGCAGTACTTC. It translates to CASSLETYEQYF.